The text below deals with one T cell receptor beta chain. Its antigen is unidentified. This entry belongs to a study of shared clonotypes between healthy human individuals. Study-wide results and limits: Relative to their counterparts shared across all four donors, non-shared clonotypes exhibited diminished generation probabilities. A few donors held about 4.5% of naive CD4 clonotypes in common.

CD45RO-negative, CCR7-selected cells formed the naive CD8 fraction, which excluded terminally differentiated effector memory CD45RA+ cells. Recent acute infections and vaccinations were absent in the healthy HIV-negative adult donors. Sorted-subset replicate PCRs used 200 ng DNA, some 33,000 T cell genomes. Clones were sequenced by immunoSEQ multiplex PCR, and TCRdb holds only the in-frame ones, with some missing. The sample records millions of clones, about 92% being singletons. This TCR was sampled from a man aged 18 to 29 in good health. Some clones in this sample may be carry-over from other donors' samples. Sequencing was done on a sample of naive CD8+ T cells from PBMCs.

The CDR3 sequence is CASSLAGVGDNEQFF. In DNA form, the CDR3 reads TGTGCCAGCAGCTTAGCGGGAGTCGGCGACAATGAGCAGTTCTTC. The chain is built from TRBV7-9 and TRBJ2-1; tentative D call: TRBD2 (5 bases). Per germline, CDR1 SEHNR and CDR2 FQNEAQ (reference sequence). Trimming shortened V by 0 bases and J by 5 bases, and 11 bases separated the two germline ends. There are 15 residues in the CDR3. Together with reference TRBV7-9 and TRBJ2-1, the CDR3 gives the full variable domain: DTGVSQNPRHKITKRGQNVTFRCDPISEHNRLYWYRQTLGQGPEFLTYFQNEAQLEKSRLLSDRFSAERPKGSFSTLEIQRTEQGDSAMYLCASSLAGVGDNEQFFGPGTRLTVL.